This T cell receptor beta chain is from a study of T-cell reconstitution after alpha-beta-depleted transplantation in children. The CDR3 runs 15 residues. The V segment lost 4 bases and the J segment 0 bases; nucleotides outside the gene matches: 2. Per the germline V gene, CDR1 is SGHDT and CDR2 is YYEEEE. In its sample, this clonotype was seen a few times. For TCRbeta, the library was prepared with unique molecular identifiers. TCRdb re-analysed the PCR reads in MiXCR, keeping a single row per CDR3 protein. The top ten hold about 5% of the sample, which has approximately 270,000 distinct CDR3 sequences, 20% to 30% seen once.

This TCR was recovered from a female patient aged 2 to 10 who had a stem cell transplant for congenital amegakaryocytic thrombocytopenia, so the T cells may come from the graft donor. The starting material was PBMCs, mostly from graft donor cells, obtained 360 days after TCRalphabeta/CD19-depleted stem cell transplant. This chain connects TRBV5-6 to TRBJ2-3, with 10 bases aligning to TRBD2. CDR3: CASSPTSGSTDTQYF. CDR3 DNA sequence: TGTGCCAGCAGCCCGACTAGCGGGAGCACAGATACGCAGTATTTT. Full variable domain (rest looked up from reference TRBV5-6 and TRBJ2-3): DAGVTQSPTHLIKTRGQQVTLRCSPKSGHDTVSWYQQALGQGPQFIFQYYEEEERQRGNFPDRFSGHQFPNYSSELNVNALLLGDSALYLCASSPTSGSTDTQYFGPGTRLTVL.